The 27 T cell receptor beta chains in this list originate from one sample, sequenced in a study of technical replicates of blood from a handful of donors. Clones were read by immunoSEQ multiplex PCR, and TCRdb kept only the in-frame ones, dropping some. The sample lists about 66,000 clones; 80% to 95% were seen once. The sample consisted of PBMCs. All receptors come from a human donor in good health. Some clones in this sample may be carry-over from other donors' samples.

The rearrangement uses TRBV19 and TRBJ1-1; a possible D gene is TRBD1 (6 bases). This CDR3 is 16 amino acids long. The ends were cut back, 1 base at V and 4 bases at J, with 16 bases in the middle. Germline-derived CDR1 and CDR2 are LNHDA and SQIVND (reference sequence). CDR3 coding DNA: TGTGCCAGTAGTATAGCGGGGGGCGCCAGCTTCACTGAAGCTTTCTTT. It encodes CASSIAGGASFTEAFF.

This rearrangement joins TRBV2 to TRBJ2-3; 8 bases align to TRBD2. V shed 2 bases, J shed 4 bases, and the junction held 5 bases outside the gene matches. The CDR3 covers 15 residues. The V gene's germline CDR1 is SNHLY and CDR2 FYNNEI. The CDR3 sequence: CASSERAGGPDTQYF. The CDR3 region has the DNA TGTGCCAGCAGTGAAAGGGCGGGAGGACCAGATACGCAGTATTTT.

The rearrangement joins TRBV29-1 to TRBJ1-1; weak D call: TRBD1 (5 bases). The CDR3 totals 12 residues. V was shortened by 7 bases and J by 4 bases, with 13 bases between the two germline ends. The V gene's germline CDR1 is SQVTM and CDR2 ANQGSEA. CDR3 in DNA: TGCAGCGCTAGACCCGGGGGCACTGAAGCTTTCTTT. Its translation: CSARPGGTEAFF.

This clone was picked up one time. The chain recombines TRBV7-7 with TRBJ2-5, with D possibly being TRBD1 (5 bases). The CDR3 runs 13 residues. The germline gives CDR1 SSHAT, CDR2 FNYEAQ (reference sequence). V was clipped by 5 bases and J by 1 base, with 8 bases between them. The CDR3: CASSRDSQETQYF. The DNA of the CDR3 is TGTGCCAGCAGCCGAGACAGCCAAGAGACCCAGTACTTC.

DNA for the CDR3: TGCAGCGCTCTAGGGGTCTACGAGCAGTACTTC. As protein: CSALGVYEQYF. The chain employs TRBV29-1 and TRBJ2-7; the D gene is possibly TRBD1 (5 bases). Trimming stripped 7 bases from V and 3 bases from J, with 10 bases between. Germline CDR1 is SQVTM and CDR2 is ANQGSEA. The CDR3 runs to 11 residues.

The V and J genes are TRBV19 and TRBJ2-1; 8 nucleotides align to TRBD2. Germline V gene sequence: CDR1 LNHDA, CDR2 SQIVND (reference sequence). The CDR3 is made up of 15 amino acids. With 6 bases clipped from V and 6 bases from J, the junction kept 10 bases outside the gene matches. Here the CDR3 DNA reads TGTGCCAGTAGGACGAGCAGCGGGAGCGGCAATGAGCAGTTCTTC. It is translated as CASRTSSGSGNEQFF.

This chain links TRBV9 with TRBJ1-1; D might be TRBD1 (6 bases). V shed 2 bases and J shed 5 bases, with 10 bases lying between them. The CDR3 runs to 13 residues. CDR1 and CDR2 from the germline V gene are SGDLS and YYNGEE. Here the CDR3 reads CASSVGTTTEAFF. The CDR3 DNA sequence: TGTGCCAGCAGCGTGGGGACAACGACTGAAGCTTTCTTT.

This clone was picked up one time. The chain has TRBV5-5 and TRBJ1-1; D gene ambiguous. In germline, CDR1 is SGHKS, CDR2 YYEKEE (reference sequence). The length of the CDR3 is 11 residues. V was pared by 1 base and J by 8 bases, with 6 bases between. The CDR3 DNA reads TGTGCCAGCAGCTTGATAGAAGAAGCTTTCTTT. This gives the protein CASSLIEEAFF.

This clone was counted once. The chain uses TRBV29-1 and TRBJ2-3; 8 positions agree with TRBD1. This CDR3 comprises 15 residues. Germline CDR1 reads SQVTM; CDR2 reads ANQGSEA. V shed 2 bases and J 10 bases; nucleotides not matched to a gene: 14. CDR3 nucleotides: TGCAGCGTTGAAACATCCGGGACAGGTAGCTCAGCGCAGTATTTT. This codes for CSVETSGTGSSAQYF.

The V and J genes are TRBV7-6 and TRBJ1-3; D remains unclear. The CDR3 contains 14 residues. Trimming shortened V by 1 base and J by 7 bases, and 11 bases separated the two germline ends. Per germline, CDR1 SGHVS and CDR2 FNYEAQ. The CDR3 bases are TGTGCCAGCAGCTTAGTTCCTCGGGTGAACACCATATATTTT. It translates to CASSLVPRVNTIYF.

The J gene is TRBJ2-7, the V gene TRBV23-1; TRBD1 matches at 7 bases. TRBV23-1 has ORF status, its function being uncertain. The length of the CDR3 is 17 residues. After removal of 3 bases from V and 3 bases from J, the junction contained 14 bases not matched to a gene. CDR3 bases: TGCGCCAGCAGTCACCTGACAGGGCGGCTGGAGATCTACGAGCAGTACTTC. Protein sequence: CASSHLTGRLEIYEQYF.

The chain links TRBV7-6 to TRBJ2-5, with TRBD2 matching over 14 bases. Germline CDR1 SGHVS, CDR2 FNYEAQ. Trimming removed 5 bases from V and 4 bases from J; junction bases left unmatched: 3. The CDR3 runs to 15 residues. CDR3 sequence (DNA): TGTGCCAGCAGCCCCGGGACTAGCGGGGGAGAGACCCAGTACTTC. Protein: CASSPGTSGGETQYF.

The chain couples TRBV5-6 to TRBJ1-5; perhaps TRBD1 as D (6 bases). The CDR3 totals 16 residues. V was trimmed by 3 bases and J by 0 bases, leaving 13 bases between them. Germline CDR1 SGHDT, CDR2 YYEEEE. For the CDR3, the DNA is TGTGCCAGCAGCTCTACAGGGCGGTTTAGCAATCAGCCCCAGCATTTT. Translating gives CASSSTGRFSNQPQHF.

The CDR3: CASSETVYEQYF. The CDR3 nucleotides are TGTGCCAGCAGCGAGACAGTTTACGAGCAGTACTTC. The V gene is TRBV7-9, the J gene TRBJ2-7, with a tentative D call TRBD1 (5 bases). Trimming took off 5 bases at V and 4 bases at J, with 9 bases between the two ends. Germline loops: CDR1 SEHNR, CDR2 FQNEAQ (reference sequence). The CDR3 length is 12 residues. Full variable domain (missing parts from reference TRBV7-9 and TRBJ2-7): DTGVSQNPRHKITKRGQNVTFRCDPISEHNRLYWYRQTLGQGPEFLTYFQNEAQLEKSRLLSDRFSAERPKGSFSTLEIQRTEQGDSAMYLCASSETVYEQYFGPGTRLTVT.

The gene calls are TRBV6-1 and TRBJ2-7; D unclear. This CDR3 contains 13 residues. The V gene's germline CDR1 is MNHNS and CDR2 SASEGT. Trimming shortened V by 2 bases and J by 1 base, and 6 bases separated the two germline ends. CDR3 in DNA: TGTGCCAGCAGTGAACTGACTTCCTACGAGCAGTACTTC. Residues: CASSELTSYEQYF.

The chain joins TRBV19 to TRBJ2-1; TRBD2 matches 8 bases. This CDR3 comprises 16 residues. After removal of 8 bases from V and 0 bases from J, the junction contained 9 bases not matched to a gene. From germline, CDR1 is LNHDA and CDR2 SQIVND (reference sequence). Here the CDR3 DNA reads TGTGCCAGTGACCAGCGGGGGTTCAGCTCCTACAATGAGCAGTTCTTC. Translated, it gives CASDQRGFSSYNEQFF.

This CDR3 is CASRAGLGNIQYF. In nucleotides, the CDR3 is TGTGCCAGCAGGGCGGGGCTGGGTAACATTCAGTACTTC. The genes are TRBV6-1 and TRBJ2-4; D is possibly TRBD2 (6 bases). The germline V and J ends were trimmed by 6 bases and 7 bases, with 13 bases remaining between them. Germline CDR1 and CDR2: MNHNS and SASEGT. There are 13 residues in the CDR3.

The gene calls are TRBV7-9 and TRBJ1-2; D possibly corresponds to TRBD1 (6 bases). Germline V gives CDR1 SEHNR, CDR2 FQNEAQ (reference sequence). The CDR3 totals 15 residues. Trimming cost V 5 bases and J 1 base, with 14 bases left between them. The chain's CDR3 is CASSPWTASNYGYTF. The CDR3 DNA follows: TGTGCCAGCAGCCCTTGGACAGCGAGTAACTATGGCTACACCTTC.

The chain combines TRBV6-1 with TRBJ2-4; 8 bases are shared with TRBD1. Germline CDR1 MNHNS, CDR2 SASEGT. This CDR3 has 15 amino acids. V lost 5 bases, J lost 1 base, and 4 bases stayed unmatched. This CDR3 reads CASSTTGVAKNIQYF. The CDR3, as DNA: TGTGCCAGCAGTACGACAGGGGTGGCCAAAAACATTCAGTACTTC.

The chain uses TRBV19 and TRBJ1-5; D perhaps matches TRBD1 (6 bases). V was cut by 4 bases and J by 4 bases, with 8 bases left in between. The CDR3 totals 13 residues. Germline assignment: CDR1 LNHDA and CDR2 SQIVND (reference sequence). CDR3 protein: CASSTQGNQPQHF. For the CDR3, the DNA is TGTGCCAGTAGTACACAGGGAAATCAGCCCCAGCATTTT.

The rearrangement uses TRBV9 and TRBJ1-1; 10 bases agree with TRBD1. CDR1 is SGDLS, CDR2 YYNGEE, per germline. The junction had 2 bases not matched to a gene; V was cut back by 5 bases and J by 4 bases. CDR3 length: 13 residues. CDR3 coding DNA: TGTGCCAGCAGGGGACAGGGGAGCACTGAAGCTTTCTTT. Translating gives CASRGQGSTEAFF.

This clone was detected once. V and J are TRBV18 and TRBJ1-4, with D possibly matching TRBD1 (6 bases). The CDR3 is made up of 14 amino acids. Germline loops: CDR1 KGHSH, CDR2 LQKENI. V lost 6 bases to trimming and J lost 8 bases, with 16 bases between them. The chain's CDR3 is CASSPGHTGEKLFF. CDR3 DNA sequence: TGTGCCAGCTCGCCGGGACATACAGGGGAAAAACTGTTTTTT.

The CDR3 protein is CASSLFREAPEQYF. For the CDR3, the DNA is TGTGCCAGCAGCTTGTTCCGGGAGGCCCCCGAGCAGTACTTC. The gene calls are TRBV5-4 and TRBJ2-7; 7 bases agree with TRBD2. In germline, CDR1 is SGHNT, CDR2 YYREEE (reference sequence). This CDR3 is built from 14 residues. J lost 6 bases, V lost 1 base, and 7 bases had no gene match.

This clone was observed a single time. V usage is TRBV7-6 and J usage is TRBJ1-5, with D possibly being TRBD1 (6 bases). The V end was cut by 4 bases, the J end by 7 bases, with 17 bases between. Looked up from germline, CDR1 is SGHVS and CDR2 is FNYEAQ. This CDR3 region has 15 residues. The CDR3 spells CASSSGQGLGQPQHF. As DNA, the CDR3 is TGTGCCAGCAGCTCAGGGCAGGGGTTAGGGCAGCCCCAGCATTTT.

The rearrangement uses TRBV7-9 and TRBJ2-1; TRBD1 might be the D (6 bases). Germline CDR1 and CDR2: SEHNR and FQNEAQ (reference sequence). This CDR3 contains 15 residues. The V gene lost 4 bases and the J gene lost 4 bases, with 14 bases spanning the gap. CDR3 residues: CASSSLRTDYNEQFF. In DNA form, the CDR3 reads TGTGCCAGCAGCTCCCTACGGACAGATTACAATGAGCAGTTCTTC.

The CDR3 DNA follows: TGCGCCAGCAGCTTGGGACCCCCAGACAGGGGGCTATTGTACGAGCAGTACTTC. Translation gives CASSLGPPDRGLLYEQYF. The chain is built from TRBV5-1 and TRBJ2-7; 10 bases match TRBD1. The CDR3 extends over 18 amino acids. CDR1 is SGHRS, CDR2 YFSETQ, per germline. The trim removed 0 bases at V and 4 bases at J, leaving 13 bases unmatched.

This chain links TRBV2 with TRBJ2-3, with D possibly matching TRBD2 (6 bases). Germline V gene sequence: CDR1 SNHLY, CDR2 FYNNEI. V gave up 5 bases and J gave up 0 bases, with 9 bases separating them. The CDR3 runs to 14 residues. In DNA, the CDR3 is TGTGCCAGCAGTCCGGGACTCAGCACAGATACGCAGTATTTT. It codes for CASSPGLSTDTQYF.